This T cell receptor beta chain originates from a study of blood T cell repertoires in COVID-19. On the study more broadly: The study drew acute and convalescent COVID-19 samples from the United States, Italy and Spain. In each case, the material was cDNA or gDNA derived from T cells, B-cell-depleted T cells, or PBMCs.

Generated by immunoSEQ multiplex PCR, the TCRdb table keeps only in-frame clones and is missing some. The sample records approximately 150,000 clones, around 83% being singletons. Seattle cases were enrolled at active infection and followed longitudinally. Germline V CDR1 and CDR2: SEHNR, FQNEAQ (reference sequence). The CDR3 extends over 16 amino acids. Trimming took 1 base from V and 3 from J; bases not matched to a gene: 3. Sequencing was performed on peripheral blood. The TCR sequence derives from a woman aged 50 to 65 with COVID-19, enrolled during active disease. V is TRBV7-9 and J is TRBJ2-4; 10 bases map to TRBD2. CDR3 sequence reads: CASSLVSSGGKNIQYF. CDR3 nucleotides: TGTGCCAGCAGCTTAGTTTCTAGCGGGGGCAAAAACATTCAGTACTTC.